This T cell receptor (beta chain) originates from a study of blood T cell repertoires in COVID-19. This clone came up once. As processed by the authors: Reference gene primer amplification in the assay estimated nucleated cell counts. Measured with immunoSEQ multiplex PCR; TCRdb has only the in-frame clones, and not every one. V and J calls and clone size follow that table, whereas D and trimming were derived from the DNA. The sample yields 300,000 to 350,000 clones, approximately 83% seen once. Trimming took off 0 bases at V and 7 bases at J, with 13 bases between the two ends. This CDR3 comprises 15 residues. From germline, CDR1 is MNHEY and CDR2 SVGEGT.

The TCR sequence derives from a woman between 35 and 50 years old with acute COVID-19. The specimen was PBMCs or T cells enriched from blood (not recorded which). This chain uses TRBV6-2 or TRBV6-3 with TRBJ1-5; the D is unclear. The DNA of the CDR3 is TGTGCCAGCAGTTACTCAGGAGGGCCGGGCCAGCCCCAGCATTTT. This sequence encodes CASSYSGGPGQPQHF.